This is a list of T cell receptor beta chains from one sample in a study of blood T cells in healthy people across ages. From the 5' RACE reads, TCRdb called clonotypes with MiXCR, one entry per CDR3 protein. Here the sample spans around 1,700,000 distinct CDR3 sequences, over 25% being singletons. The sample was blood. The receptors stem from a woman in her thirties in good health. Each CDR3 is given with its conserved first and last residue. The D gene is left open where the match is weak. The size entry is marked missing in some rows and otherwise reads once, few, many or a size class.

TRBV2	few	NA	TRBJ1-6	TGTGCCAGCAGACCAGGGAACCTTAATTCACCCCTCCACTTT	CASRPGNLNSPLHF
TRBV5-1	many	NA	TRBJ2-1	TGCGCCAGCAGCTCAGACAGTTTCAATGAGCAGTTCTTC	CASSSDSFNEQFF
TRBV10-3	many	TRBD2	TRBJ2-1	TGTGCCATCAGTGAGCCCAGCGGGAGGGCCCTTGAGCAGTTCTTC	CAISEPSGRALEQFF
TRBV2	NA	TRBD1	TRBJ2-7	TGTGCCAGCAGGGATTCTGGGACAGGCGAAAACGAGCAGTACTTC	CASRDSGTGENEQYF
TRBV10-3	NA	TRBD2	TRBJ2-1	TGTGCCACCTCTAGCGGGAGTTTGAATGAGCAGTTCTTC	CATSSGSLNEQFF
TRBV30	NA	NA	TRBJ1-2	TGTGCCTGGAGTGTATCCGGGAGCTGGGCTGGCTACACCTTC	CAWSVSGSWAGYTF
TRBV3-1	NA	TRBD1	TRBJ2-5	TGTGCCAGCAGCCTTTGGGACAGGTTTGAGACCCAGTACTTC	CASSLWDRFETQYF
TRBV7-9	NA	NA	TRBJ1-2	TGTGCCAGCAGCTCCGGCTCAAGGAAGGGTGGCTACACCTTC	CASSSGSRKGGYTF
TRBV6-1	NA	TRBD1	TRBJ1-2	TGTGCCAGCAGTGAATTCCAGGGGGCACATGGCTACACCTTC	CASSEFQGAHGYTF
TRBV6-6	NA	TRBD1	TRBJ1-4	TGTGCCAGCAGGCCGGACAGGGTTTGGATTGAAAAACTGTTTTTT	CASRPDRVWIEKLFF
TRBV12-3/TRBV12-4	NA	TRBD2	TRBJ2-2	TGTGCCAGCAGTTTAAGGGACTACGGGGAGCTGTTTTTT	CASSLRDYGELFF